Here is one T cell receptor (beta chain) with its context. What antigen it recognizes has not been identified. No much larger clone exists at a distance of one base, and base qualities are not known. TCR libraries were generated with the immunoSEQ multiplex PCR assay, using TCR-beta and/or TCR-alpha/delta assays for each sample. The amplified TCR libraries were sequenced on the Illumina high-throughput platform. As for the original processing: Clustering and dimensionality reduction were performed using pairwise TCRdist distances among GMM-specific receptors from ex vivo sorted or in vitro expanded T cells. Each clinical repertoire was assigned a mean NN-distance score, defined as the average TCRdist to the nearest 10% of tetramer-positive reference sequences. To compute GEM TCR motif frequency, the fraction of unique TCRs matching known GEM sequences by V/J usage and CDR3 length was calculated. Active tuberculosis was classified by linear discriminant analysis with leave-one-out cross-validation, implemented in scikit-learn. Not all clones reach the TCRdb copy of this immuneACCESS table, which keeps in-frame sequences only. Checked studies attribute under half of the gap to unresolved V genes and leave the rest unexplained. The V and J calls and clone size were taken over from that table, and D and trimming were inferred from the DNA. The sample table contains tens of thousands of clones; only one count was recorded for roughly 94% of them. The ten largest clones add up to approximately 8.2% of the sample.

This sample was included in a study of T cells in tuberculosis (dated by TCRdb to 2016 to 2019). For the wider study: To characterize T cells specific for the mycobacterial lipid antigen glucose monomycolate (GMM), the study used CD1B tetramers together with high-throughput TCR immunosequencing. In a South African clinical cohort, IGRA-negative adolescents, IGRA-positive adolescents with latent tuberculosis and adults with active tuberculosis were compared, with 10 to 11 people in each group. What the study reported, not specific to this receptor: The smaller NN-distances in active tuberculosis patients were driven in part by shorter CDR3-alpha lengths, while the difference seen for TCR-beta was not statistically significant. Smaller mean NN-distances to GMM-specific TCRs were observed in active tuberculosis TCR-alpha repertoires than in IGRA-negative controls, suggesting clonal expansion of GMM-specific TCRs. Which clinical samples got chosen depended on the availability of cryopreserved specimens, and the active tuberculosis cases were adults, whereas the controls were adolescents. Using GEM motif frequencies, a classifier achieved around 70% accuracy, whereas a classifier built on the diverse GMM-specific repertoire got to 87% accuracy (AUROC around 0.87).

At study entry, a tuberculin skin test and the QuantiFERON-TB GOLD In-Tube IGRA were used to screen adolescents for latent tuberculosis infection. Immunosequencing was performed on unsorted cryopreserved PBMC, with 90,000 to 100,000 T cells per clinical donor covered on average. Eleven high schools in the Worcester region of the Western Cape, South Africa, served as enrollment sites for adolescents aged 12 to 18 years. Approximately ten M. tuberculosis-infected adolescents and around 10 uninfected adolescents were selected, with the two groups matched for age and sex. PBMC from adolescents were isolated by density centrifugation from freshly drawn heparinized blood and then cryopreserved. Deletion took 2 bases off V and 5 bases off J, with a span of 9 bases between the germline ends. The germline V gene supplies CDR1 SNHLY and CDR2 FYNNEI. Counted from cysteine to phenylalanine, this CDR3 has 13 amino acids. Only the CDR3 region is kept as DNA, spanning 39 bases read in frame from base 1.

Sequenced material: PBMCs. This chain joins TRBV2 to TRBJ1-1; no D segment can be confidently identified. The sequence was obtained from a donor between 10 and 35 years old with latent tuberculosis or without tuberculosis infection. The nucleotides are TGTGCCAGCAGTGAAATTGAGGGTACTGAAGCTTTCTTT. The encoded protein is CASSEIEGTEAFF.